This TCR beta chain originates from a study of cytomegalovirus exposure and HLA in healthy donors. Study information: Of several hundred genotyped donors, roughly 81% grouped in the Caucasian-associated ancestry cluster. Findings and limits, study-wide: TCR beta sequences reportedly predicted most subjects' HLA-A and HLA-B alleles accurately. Researchers reported from a later analysis that most CMV-associated TCR beta chains appeared HLA-restricted.

Researchers ran the PCR with 60 Vbeta and 13 Jbeta primers. The table came from immunoSEQ multiplex PCR; TCRdb's copy has only in-frame clones and leaves some out. The repertoire holds approximately 170,000 clones, with less than 80% as singletons. On this clone: Its antigen is not identified.

Germline V gene data show CDR1 as SNHLY and CDR2 as FYNNEI. This CDR3 is built from 15 residues. Trimming stripped 6 bases from V and 0 bases from J, with 12 bases between. Sequenced sample: PBMCs. This TCR was sampled from a man in his forties or fifties in good health and CMV-seronegative. This chain connects TRBV2 to TRBJ1-3; D gene uncertain. The CDR3 region is CASRLDISSGNTIYF. The CDR3 DNA sequence: TGTGCCAGCAGACTAGACATCTCCTCTGGAAACACCATATATTTT.